This TCR beta chain was found in a study of cytomegalovirus exposure and HLA in healthy donors. Study-level information: Unique TCR beta sequences numbering about 100 million came from about 180 million T cells in an earlier analysis. Findings and limits, study-wide: Based on reports, TCR beta sequences accurately predicted HLA-A and HLA-B alleles for most subjects.

Germline-derived CDR1 and CDR2 are SGHDT and YYEEEE. V was cut by 2 bases and J by 4 bases, with 9 bases left in between. The CDR3 extends over 13 amino acids. All donors participated as healthy donors of bone marrow. As for this clone: The antigen remains unidentified.

PCR was performed using 60 Vbeta and 13 Jbeta primers. Clones were sequenced by immunoSEQ multiplex PCR, and TCRdb holds only the in-frame ones, with some missing. The sample includes around 120,000 clones. The source is a man in his late teens or twenties in good health and CMV-seronegative. The chain couples TRBV5-6 to TRBJ1-1; tentative D call: TRBD1 (6 bases). The sequencing input was PBMCs. The CDR3 DNA is TGTGCCAGCAGCTTAGGGGGGGCCACTGAAGCTTTCTTT. Residues: CASSLGGATEAFF. The full variable domain, completed using reference TRBV5-6 and TRBJ1-1, is DAGVTQSPTHLIKTRGQQVTLRCSPKSGHDTVSWYQQALGQGPQFIFQYYEEEERQRGNFPDRFSGHQFPNYSSELNVNALLLGDSALYLCASSLGGATEAFFGQGTRLTVV.